This TCR beta chain was identified in a study of CD8+ T cells in alopecia areata. About the research overall: It was oral tofacitinib, at 5 to 10 mg twice daily, that treated patients received. Whole-study results and caveats: There were many expanded lesional clones persisting in scalp and blood during tofacitinib.

Comment on this clone: Its antigen is as yet unknown.

V lost 5 bases, J lost 11 bases, and 13 bases lay in between. This CDR3 has 13 residues. Germline V gene data show CDR1 as PRHDT and CDR2 as FYEKMQ (reference sequence). The sequencing template was cDNA reverse transcribed from extracted RNA. Sequenced by immunoSEQ multiplex PCR; TCRdb stores in-frame clones only, minus some. This table holds over 100,000 clones, around 53% found once. Treatment defined: oral pan-JAK inhibitor, 5-10 mg twice daily. Collected material from alopecia areata patients comprised lesional scalp punch biopsies and peripheral blood. The chain couples TRBV13 to TRBJ1-6; D unclear. The sample here was CD8+ T cells sorted from blood, taken at week 24, from a patient treated with tofacitinib. The clonotype comes from a human donor with alopecia areata. The DNA for the CDR3 is TGTGCCAGCAGCGCCCGCGGATATCCACCCCTCCACTTT. Amino acid sequence: CASSARGYPPLHF.